Listed below are T cell receptor beta chains from one sample, sequenced in a study of CD8+CD57+ T cells in acquired aplastic anemia. TCRdb reprocessed the reads via MiXCR and lists one record per CDR3 protein. Among roughly 420,000 distinct CDR3 sequences, around 72% were seen once, and the ten largest hold approximately 4%. The sample was sorted CD4+, CD8+, or CD8+CD57+ T cells (not recorded which) from PBMCs. The receptors shown here come from a human donor in good health, serving as a control. Both conserved end residues are part of each CDR3. A D gene is named only where the DNA matches it firmly. Clone size is stated in some rows and not others, as once, few, many or a class when expanded.

V gene: TRBV10-3; clone size: -; J gene: TRBJ1-5; D gene: -; CDR3 protein: CAISELDRQLHF; CDR3 DNA: TGTGCCATCAGTGAGTTAGACAGGCAACTGCATTTT
V gene: TRBV10-2; clone size: -; J gene: TRBJ1-6; D gene: -; CDR3 protein: CASRWGHRDSPLHF; CDR3 DNA: TGTGCCAGCCGGTGGGGACACAGGGACTCACCCCTCCACTTC
V gene: TRBV7-2; clone size: -; J gene: TRBJ1-2; D gene: TRBD1; CDR3 protein: CATSLGQACGYTF; CDR3 DNA: TGTGCCACCAGCCTCGGACAGGCCTGTGGCTACACCTTC
V gene: TRBV27; clone size: many; J gene: TRBJ2-7; D gene: -; CDR3 protein: CASSLKAYEQYF; CDR3 DNA: TGTGCCAGCAGTTTAAAGGCGTACGAGCAGTACTTC
V gene: TRBV20-1; clone size: -; J gene: TRBJ1-2; D gene: -; CDR3 protein: CSAGDPGGYTF; CDR3 DNA: TGCAGCGCTGGAGACCCGGGCGGCTACACCTTC
V gene: TRBV7-2; clone size: -; J gene: TRBJ1-4; D gene: -; CDR3 protein: CASSSLGGDQPQHFF; CDR3 DNA: TGTGCCAGCAGCTCCCTGGGAGGGGATCAGCCCCAGCATTTTTTT
V gene: TRBV20-1; clone size: -; J gene: TRBJ2-5; D gene: TRBD2; CDR3 protein: CSASPRTSGEETQYF; CDR3 DNA: TGCAGTGCTAGTCCGCGGACTAGCGGAGAAGAGACCCAGTACTTC
V gene: TRBV12-3/TRBV12-4; clone size: -; J gene: TRBJ1-6; D gene: -; CDR3 protein: CASSFGAISPLHF; CDR3 DNA: TGTGCCAGCAGTTTTGGAGCGATTTCACCCCTCCACTTT
V gene: TRBV30; clone size: many; J gene: TRBJ1-3; D gene: -; CDR3 protein: CAWSGARGDTIYF; CDR3 DNA: TGTGCCTGGAGTGGGGCACGAGGAGACACCATATATTTT
V gene: TRBV5-5; clone size: many; J gene: TRBJ2-3; D gene: -; CDR3 protein: CASSFRGGSTDTQYF; CDR3 DNA: TGTGCCAGCAGTTTCAGGGGGGGAAGCACAGATACGCAGTATTTT
V gene: TRBV5-1; clone size: -; J gene: TRBJ1-1; D gene: -; CDR3 protein: CASSLGGYDTAFF; CDR3 DNA: TGCGCCAGCAGCCTCGGAGGATACGATACGGCTTTCTTT
V gene: TRBV5-4; clone size: -; J gene: TRBJ1-2; D gene: -; CDR3 protein: CASSREPEDYTF; CDR3 DNA: TGTGCCAGCAGCAGGGAACCGGAAGACTACACCTTC
V gene: TRBV5-1; clone size: -; J gene: TRBJ1-4; D gene: -; CDR3 protein: CASSLGDAYEFF; CDR3 DNA: TGCGCCAGCAGCTTAGGCGATGCCTACGAGTTTTTT
V gene: TRBV7-2; clone size: -; J gene: TRBJ1-2; D gene: -; CDR3 protein: CASSVAPEDEGYTF; CDR3 DNA: TGTGCCAGCAGTGTCGCACCAGAGGACGAGGGCTACACCTTC
V gene: TRBV6-6; clone size: -; J gene: TRBJ1-6; D gene: TRBD1; CDR3 protein: CASSIQGISPLHF; CDR3 DNA: TGTGCCAGCAGTATACAGGGGATTTCACCCCTCCACTTT
V gene: TRBV25-1; clone size: -; J gene: TRBJ1-6; D gene: -; CDR3 protein: CASSEGQGGYNSPLHF; CDR3 DNA: TGTGCCAGCAGTGAGGGGCAGGGAGGCTATAATTCACCCCTCCACTTT
V gene: TRBV12-3/TRBV12-4; clone size: -; J gene: TRBJ2-7; D gene: -; CDR3 protein: CASSRTDYEQYF; CDR3 DNA: TGTGCCAGCAGTCGGACCGACTACGAGCAGTACTTC
V gene: TRBV12-5; clone size: -; J gene: TRBJ1-5; D gene: TRBD1; CDR3 protein: CASGGDRGRETQYSNQPQHF; CDR3 DNA: TGTGCTAGTGGTGGGGACAGGGGGCGAGAGACCCAGTATAGCAATCAGCCCCAGCATTTT
V gene: TRBV29-1; clone size: many; J gene: TRBJ2-7; D gene: TRBD1; CDR3 protein: CSVHGTGGNEQYF; CDR3 DNA: TGCAGCGTTCACGGGACAGGGGGCAACGAGCAGTACTTC
V gene: TRBV12-3/TRBV12-4; clone size: many; J gene: TRBJ2-3; D gene: TRBD2; CDR3 protein: CASSFFASGPPTDTQYF; CDR3 DNA: TGTGCCAGCAGTTTTTTCGCTAGCGGCCCCCCCACAGATACGCAGTATTTT
V gene: TRBV12-3/TRBV12-4; clone size: -; J gene: TRBJ1-5; D gene: -; CDR3 protein: CASSFNGETQHF; CDR3 DNA: TGTGCCAGCAGTTTTAATGGGGAGACCCAGCATTTT
V gene: TRBV7-3; clone size: -; J gene: TRBJ1-2; D gene: -; CDR3 protein: CASSLRAWDDGSSF; CDR3 DNA: TGTGCCAGCAGCTTAAGGGCATGGGATGATGGCTCCTCCTTC
V gene: TRBV5-1; clone size: -; J gene: TRBJ1-2; D gene: -; CDR3 protein: CASSSSGGDYGYTF; CDR3 DNA: TGCGCCAGCAGCTCGTCGGGGGGGGACTATGGCTACACCTTC
V gene: TRBV5-1; clone size: -; J gene: TRBJ1-3; D gene: -; CDR3 protein: CASSLEDTSYTIYF; CDR3 DNA: TGCGCCAGCAGCTTGGAGGACACGAGCTACACCATATATTTT
V gene: TRBV10-1; clone size: -; J gene: TRBJ2-7; D gene: -; CDR3 protein: CASSEFGEAIYEQYF; CDR3 DNA: TGCGCCAGCAGTGAATTCGGGGAGGCGATCTACGAGCAGTACTTC
V gene: TRBV19; clone size: -; J gene: TRBJ1-2; D gene: -; CDR3 protein: CASSSWDRLHYGYTF; CDR3 DNA: TGTGCCAGTAGTTCCTGGGACCGACTCCACTATGGCTACACCTTC
V gene: TRBV29-1; clone size: few; J gene: TRBJ2-7; D gene: TRBD1; CDR3 protein: CSVAGQDAYEQYF; CDR3 DNA: TGCAGCGTGGCAGGACAGGATGCCTACGAGCAGTACTTC
V gene: TRBV2; clone size: -; J gene: TRBJ2-7; D gene: TRBD2; CDR3 protein: CASRLGKAGVPSRDAPYF; CDR3 DNA: TGTGCCAGTCGCCTAGGGAAGGCGGGGGTGCCTTCCAGGGACGCGCCGTACTTC
V gene: TRBV2; clone size: many; J gene: TRBJ1-2; D gene: -; CDR3 protein: CASRQGGGYTF; CDR3 DNA: TGTGCCAGCAGACAGGGTGGTGGCTACACCTTC
V gene: TRBV4-2; clone size: -; J gene: TRBJ2-5; D gene: -; CDR3 protein: CASSQDPSGIRNQPQYF; CDR3 DNA: TGTGCCAGCAGCCAAGATCCCTCAGGGATCCGCAATCAGCCCCAGTACTTC
V gene: TRBV12-3/TRBV12-4; clone size: -; J gene: TRBJ2-7; D gene: -; CDR3 protein: CASSSPDGSYEQYF; CDR3 DNA: TGTGCCAGCAGTTCGCCCGACGGATCCTACGAGCAGTACTTC
V gene: TRBV20-1; clone size: -; J gene: TRBJ2-7; D gene: -; CDR3 protein: CSARGGWELEYF; CDR3 DNA: TGCAGTGCTAGAGGAGGTTGGGAGCTAGAGTACTTC
V gene: TRBV5-1; clone size: -; J gene: TRBJ1-2; D gene: -; CDR3 protein: CASSLEGRSGGGYTF; CDR3 DNA: TGTGCCAGCAGCTTGGAGGGGAGGAGTGGAGGTGGCTACACCTTC
V gene: TRBV7-2; clone size: -; J gene: TRBJ2-3; D gene: -; CDR3 protein: CASSKRRDTQYF; CDR3 DNA: TGTGCCAGCAGCAAACGGAGAGATACGCAGTATTTT
V gene: TRBV5-1; clone size: -; J gene: TRBJ2-2; D gene: -; CDR3 protein: CASSMGTDTGELFF; CDR3 DNA: TGCGCCAGCAGCATGGGGACGGACACCGGGGAGCTGTTTTTT
V gene: TRBV7-2; clone size: -; J gene: TRBJ1-1; D gene: -; CDR3 protein: CASSRTSGGTPTDFF; CDR3 DNA: TGTGCCAGCAGCCGTACTAGCGGGGGGACCCCGACAGATTTCTTT
V gene: TRBV11-1; clone size: -; J gene: TRBJ2-1; D gene: -; CDR3 protein: CASSLDLGESYNEQFF; CDR3 DNA: TGTGCCAGCAGCTTAGACCTAGGCGAGTCCTACAATGAGCAGTTCTTC
V gene: TRBV20-1; clone size: -; J gene: TRBJ1-1; D gene: -; CDR3 protein: CSARKAWKPKAFF; CDR3 DNA: TGCAGTGCTAGAAAGGCATGGAAACCTAAAGCTTTCTTT
V gene: TRBV19; clone size: many; J gene: TRBJ1-1; D gene: -; CDR3 protein: CASSIQGSRTEAFF; CDR3 DNA: TGTGCCAGTAGTATACAGGGTTCAAGAACTGAAGCTTTCTTT
V gene: TRBV20-1; clone size: -; J gene: TRBJ1-6; D gene: -; CDR3 protein: CSVEGIRTEALHF; CDR3 DNA: TGCAGTGTTGAGGGGATTCGCACTGAAGCCCTCCACTTT
V gene: TRBV15; clone size: -; J gene: TRBJ2-2; D gene: -; CDR3 protein: CATSTRNTGELFF; CDR3 DNA: TGTGCCACCAGCACCCGGAACACCGGGGAGCTGTTTTTT
V gene: TRBV12-3/TRBV12-4; clone size: few; J gene: TRBJ2-4; D gene: TRBD1; CDR3 protein: CASSFQQGAGENIQYF; CDR3 DNA: TGTGCCAGCAGTTTTCAACAGGGGGCCGGGGAAAACATTCAGTACTTC
V gene: TRBV14; clone size: -; J gene: TRBJ1-2; D gene: -; CDR3 protein: CASSPGLAAYEQYTF; CDR3 DNA: TGTGCCAGCAGCCCAGGACTAGCGGCCTACGAGCAGTACACCTTC
V gene: TRBV11-3; clone size: -; J gene: TRBJ2-1; D gene: -; CDR3 protein: CASSLDRRHNEQFF; CDR3 DNA: TGTGCCAGCAGCTTAGATCGCCGCCACAATGAGCAGTTCTTC
V gene: TRBV12-3/TRBV12-4; clone size: -; J gene: TRBJ2-1; D gene: -; CDR3 protein: CASRAGGGQFF; CDR3 DNA: TGTGCCAGCAGAGCGGGCGGTGGTCAGTTCTTC
V gene: TRBV7-3; clone size: -; J gene: TRBJ2-2; D gene: TRBD1; CDR3 protein: CASSTQGTASPGELFF; CDR3 DNA: TGTGCCAGCAGCACACAGGGGACCGCGAGTCCCGGGGAGCTGTTTTTT
V gene: TRBV6-1; clone size: -; J gene: TRBJ1-2; D gene: -; CDR3 protein: CASSQDLTVDYGTF; CDR3 DNA: TGTGCCAGCAGTCAGGACCTGACAGTAGACTATGGCACCTTC
V gene: TRBV5-1; clone size: -; J gene: TRBJ1-2; D gene: TRBD1; CDR3 protein: CASTLRTGGVGGYTF; CDR3 DNA: TGCGCCAGCACCCTCCGGACAGGGGGCGTTGGTGGCTACACCTTC
V gene: TRBV19; clone size: once; J gene: TRBJ1-5; D gene: -; CDR3 protein: CASSIATRGSHHQHF; CDR3 DNA: TGTGCCAGCAGTATAGCGACACGGGGCTCCCACCACCAGCATTTT
V gene: TRBV11-2; clone size: -; J gene: TRBJ1-6; D gene: -; CDR3 protein: CASSLNYWGSPLHF; CDR3 DNA: TGTGCCAGCAGCCTAAACTATTGGGGTTCACCTCTCCACTTT
V gene: TRBV7-2; clone size: many; J gene: TRBJ1-3; D gene: -; CDR3 protein: CASSLAMGVGGTTIYF; CDR3 DNA: TGTGCCAGCAGCTTAGCTATGGGGGTAGGGGGGACCACCATATATTTT
V gene: TRBV6-1; clone size: -; J gene: TRBJ2-7; D gene: TRBD1; CDR3 protein: CASSLYLDRDASYEQYF; CDR3 DNA: TGTGCCAGCAGCTTGTATCTAGACAGGGATGCCTCCTACGAGCAGTACTTC
V gene: TRBV5-5; clone size: -; J gene: TRBJ1-6; D gene: -; CDR3 protein: CASSEKGRDNNSPLHF; CDR3 DNA: TGTGCCAGCAGCGAAAAAGGAAGGGACAATAATTCACCCCTCCACTTT
V gene: TRBV19; clone size: many; J gene: TRBJ2-7; D gene: TRBD2; CDR3 protein: CASSIASGSYEQYF; CDR3 DNA: TGTGCCAGTAGTATAGCTAGCGGGAGCTACGAGCAGTACTTC
V gene: TRBV2; clone size: -; J gene: TRBJ2-7; D gene: -; CDR3 protein: CASRGGRHYEQHF; CDR3 DNA: TGCGCCAGCAGGGGAGGGCGACACTACGAGCAGCACTTC
V gene: TRBV19; clone size: many; J gene: TRBJ1-5; D gene: -; CDR3 protein: CASSWPGGNQPQHF; CDR3 DNA: TGTGCCAGTAGTTGGCCAGGGGGCAATCAGCCCCAGCATTTT
V gene: TRBV19; clone size: many; J gene: TRBJ1-2; D gene: -; CDR3 protein: CASSIDRQGLYGYTF; CDR3 DNA: TGTGCCAGTAGTATCGACAGGCAGGGGCTCTATGGCTACACCTTC